This TCR beta chain comes out of a study of lymphopenia after photon versus proton radiotherapy. Germline CDR1 is SNHLY and CDR2 is FYNNEI. The CDR3 spans 15 residues. Trimming at V came to 5 bases and at J to 1 base, leaving 2 bases not matched to a gene. Method: immunoSEQ multiplex PCR; TCRdb's copy keeps in-frame clones and lacks some. The sample yields approximately 170,000 clones, around nine tenths seen once. As regards this clone: Its antigen is not known.

Study findings and constraints: Photon-treated patients lost naive T cells and TCR diversity; proton-treated stayed stable.

This receptor was taken from a man aged 50 or older with gastric cancer. This sequence joins TRBV2 and TRBJ2-3; TRBD2 matches at 11 bases. The source was peripheral blood, collected from a patient treated with photon-based radiotherapy. The CDR3 nucleotides are TGTGCCAGCAGTCCGGGACTAGCGGGCACAGATACGCAGTATTTT. This encodes CASSPGLAGTDTQYF.